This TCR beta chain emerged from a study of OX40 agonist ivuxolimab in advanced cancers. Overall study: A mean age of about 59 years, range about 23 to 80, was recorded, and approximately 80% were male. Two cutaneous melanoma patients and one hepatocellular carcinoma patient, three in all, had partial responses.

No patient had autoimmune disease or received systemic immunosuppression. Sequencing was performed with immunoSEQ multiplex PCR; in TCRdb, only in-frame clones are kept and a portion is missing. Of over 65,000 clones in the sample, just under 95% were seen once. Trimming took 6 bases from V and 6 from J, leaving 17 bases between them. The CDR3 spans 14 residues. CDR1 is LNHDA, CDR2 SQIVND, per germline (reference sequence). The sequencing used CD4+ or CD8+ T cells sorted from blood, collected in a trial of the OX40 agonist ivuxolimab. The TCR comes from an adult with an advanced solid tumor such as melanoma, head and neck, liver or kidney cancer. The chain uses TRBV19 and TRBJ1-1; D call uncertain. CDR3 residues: CASSSPIPPAEAFF. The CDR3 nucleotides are TGTGCCAGTAGCTCCCCAATCCCGCCCGCTGAAGCTTTCTTT.